A single sample is the source of the 26 T cell receptor beta chains below, sequenced in a study of T cell repertoires and Cas9 in healthy adults. TCRdb's table, derived via immunoSEQ multiplex PCR, lists solely in-frame clones and lacks some. The table lists about 14,000 clones, roughly 89% of them singletons, with 1.5% in the top ten. The sequenced sample was Tregs (CD4+, CD25+, CD127-, CD137-, CD154-) from PBMCs; culture status not recorded. Receptor source: a human donor in good health.

The gene calls are TRBV19 and TRBJ1-6; 7 bases fit TRBD1. The CDR3 extends over 14 amino acids. The germline gives CDR1 LNHDA, CDR2 SQIVND (reference sequence). V dropped 5 bases and J dropped 9; count of bases not matched to a gene: 7. The CDR3, as DNA: TGTGCCAGTAGTCCGGGACAGTTCTTTTCACCCCTCCACTTT. Translating it yields CASSPGQFFSPLHF.

This clone has only one observation. The rearrangement joins TRBV29-1 to TRBJ2-7; TRBD2 might be the D (6 bases). The CDR3 length is 13 residues. V lost 8 bases to trimming and J lost 1 base, with 15 bases between them. From germline, CDR1 is SQVTM and CDR2 ANQGSEA. The CDR3 DNA reads TGCAGCCCCGTCTGGGACTTTTCCTACGAGCAGTACGTC. Protein sequence: CSPVWDFSYEQYV.

The chain carries TRBV28 and TRBJ1-2; no clear D. V was cut by 7 bases and J by 5 bases, with 14 bases left in between. The CDR3 is 13 residues long. Germline lookup yields CDR1 MDHEN and CDR2 SYDVKM. The CDR3: CASTSAPGYGYTF. The CDR3 nucleotides read TGTGCCAGCACCTCAGCCCCGGGATATGGCTACACCTTC.

The rearrangement joins TRBV28 to TRBJ1-4; 10 bases match TRBD1. Per the germline V gene, CDR1 is MDHEN and CDR2 is SYDVKM. With V trimmed by 5 bases and J by 7 bases, 7 bases remained unmatched. This CDR3 has 15 residues. The CDR3 protein is CASSRRQGATEKLFF. CDR3 DNA: TGTGCCAGCAGTCGGAGACAGGGGGCAACTGAAAAACTGTTTTTT.

V and J are TRBV7-3 and TRBJ2-1; 10 bases line up with TRBD1. Germline V lookup: CDR1 SGHTA, CDR2 FQGTGA. The trim removed 2 bases at V and 7 bases at J, leaving 8 bases unmatched. The CDR3 sequence is 16 residues long. CDR3 DNA: TGTGCCAGCAGCTTAGGAGGGACAGGGGTTCGGAATGAGCAGTTCTTC. Residues: CASSLGGTGVRNEQFF.

CDR3 loop: CASSDQSSYNEQFF. In DNA, the CDR3 is TGTGCCAGCTCAGACCAGAGCTCCTACAATGAGCAGTTCTTC. The chain is built from TRBV18 and TRBJ2-1; D not certain. Trimming removed 5 bases at V and 0 bases at J, with 8 bases between. Germline V gene data show CDR1 as KGHSH and CDR2 as LQKENI. CDR3 size: 14 residues.

The genes are TRBV28 and TRBJ1-5; maybe TRBD1 (5 bases). The CDR3 runs 14 residues. V lost 7 bases to trimming and J lost 2 bases, with 12 bases between them. Germline V gene lookup returns CDR1 MDHEN and CDR2 SYDVKM. In nucleotides, the CDR3 is TGTGCCAGCACCCGGGGGGACGGCAATCAGCCCCAGCATTTT. Protein product: CASTRGDGNQPQHF.

Points on this clone: This specimen includes other DNA sequences encoding the same CDR3. The chain carries TRBV10-3 and TRBJ2-2; 15 positions match TRBD2. The CDR3 covers 18 residues. The J segment lost 5 bases and the V segment lost 6 bases, leaving 10 bases of the junction unmatched. Germline V gives CDR1 ENHRY, CDR2 SYGVKD. The CDR3 loop is CAIREGGTSGRKTGELFF. CDR3 nucleotide sequence: TGTGCCATCAGGGAGGGGGGGACTAGCGGGAGGAAGACCGGGGAGCTGTTTTTT.

CDR3 amino acids: CASSRDPYGYTF. The CDR3 coding sequence is TGTGCCAGTAGTAGGGACCCCTATGGCTACACCTTC. This chain links TRBV19 with TRBJ1-2, with a tentative D call TRBD1 (5 bases). Germline V gene data show CDR1 as LNHDA and CDR2 as SQIVND (reference sequence). The CDR3 contains 12 residues. Trimming took off 4 bases at V and 4 bases at J, with 7 bases between the two ends.

The rearrangement links TRBV11-2 to TRBJ2-2; TRBD1 or TRBD2 may be the D gene (6 bases each). In germline, CDR1 is SGHAT, CDR2 FQNNGV. The CDR3 is made up of 15 amino acids. V lost 0 bases and J 3 bases, leaving 8 bases between the germline ends. CDR3 DNA: TGTGCCAGCAGCTTAGACGGGGGCTACACCGGGGAGCTGTTTTTT. Protein product: CASSLDGGYTGELFF.

This chain uses TRBV15 with TRBJ1-1; no firm D call. Per germline, CDR1 LNHNV and CDR2 YYDKDF (reference sequence). V lost 0 bases, J lost 6 bases, and 14 bases lay in between. The CDR3 extends over 15 amino acids. The CDR3 spells CATSRDWARMAEAFF. CDR3 nucleotides: TGTGCCACCAGCAGAGATTGGGCCAGGATGGCTGAAGCTTTCTTT.

The chain recombines TRBV7-2 with TRBJ2-5; TRBD1 matches at 8 bases. The CDR3 runs 14 residues. V trimming: 3 bases; J trimming: 5 bases; junction bases outside the gene matches: 5. From germline, CDR1 is SGHTA and CDR2 FQGNSA. The DNA for the CDR3 is TGTGCCAGCAGCTTTCCGGACAGGGAGGAGACCCAGTACTTC. This encodes CASSFPDREETQYF.

V usage is TRBV11-1 and J usage is TRBJ2-2; no clear D gene. Germline-derived CDR1 and CDR2 are SGHAT and FQDESV (reference sequence). The length of the CDR3 is 13 residues. Deletions cut 8 bases from V and 3 bases from J, with 10 bases between. This chain's CDR3 is CASGPAYTGELFF. The CDR3 DNA follows: TGTGCCAGCGGACCGGCTTACACCGGGGAGCTGTTTTTT.

The rearrangement uses TRBV5-1 and TRBJ1-1; D may be TRBD1 (6 bases). The CDR3 consists of 19 residues. From germline, CDR1 is SGHRS and CDR2 YFSETQ. V dropped 6 bases and J dropped 0 bases, with 27 bases sitting between them. The CDR3 spells CASTLSYTGFINMNTEAFF. In DNA, the CDR3 is TGCGCCAGCACTCTTTCCTATACAGGGTTCATAAACATGAACACTGAAGCTTTCTTT. Supplemented by reference TRBV5-1 and TRBJ1-1, the full variable domain reads KAGVTQTPRYLIKTRGQQVTLSCSPISGHRSVSWYQQTPGQGLQFLFEYFSETQRNKGNFPGRFSGRQFSNSRSEMNVSTLELGDSALYLCASTLSYTGFINMNTEAFFGQGTRLTVV.

This chain connects TRBV23-1 to TRBJ2-2, with TRBD2 matching 9 bases. TRBV23-1 is filed as an ORF, its function uncertain. The CDR3 has 20 residues. V was pared by 3 bases and J by 5 bases, with 19 bases of the junction left unmatched. DNA of the CDR3: TGCGCCAGCAGTCACCCGGGGGAGCGGGGGGCCTCGAGTGGGACCGGGGAGCTGTTTTTT. It yields the protein CASSHPGERGASSGTGELFF.

This rearrangement joins TRBV7-9 to TRBJ1-2; D is ambiguous. The CDR3 is made up of 15 amino acids. The germline CDR1 and CDR2 sequences are SEHNR and FQNEAQ (reference sequence). V was shortened by 3 bases and J by 2 bases, with 13 bases between the two germline ends. Here the CDR3 DNA reads TGTGCCAGCAGCTTGACGATGAGTCAAAACTATGGCTACACCTTC. Amino acids: CASSLTMSQNYGYTF.

This chain links TRBV7-9 with TRBJ1-1; TRBD1 matches at 8 bases. Looked up from germline, CDR1 is SEHNR and CDR2 is FQNEAQ (reference sequence). The CDR3 is 12 amino acids. V shed 5 bases, J shed 10 bases, and the junction held 6 bases outside the gene matches. The CDR3 loop is CASSVSGGRAFF. CDR3 sequence (DNA): TGTGCCAGCAGCGTATCAGGGGGCAGAGCTTTCTTT.

The CDR3 loop reads CASSLSSDRAGAEAFF. CDR3 DNA sequence: TGTGCCAGCAGTTTATCGAGTGACAGGGCGGGTGCTGAAGCTTTCTTT. The chain links TRBV28 to TRBJ1-1, with TRBD1 matching 7 bases. Germline V lookup: CDR1 MDHEN, CDR2 SYDVKM. With V trimmed by 1 base and J by 6 bases, 11 bases remained unmatched. The CDR3 is made up of 16 amino acids.

This clone was picked up one time. The chain uses TRBV7-3 and TRBJ2-3; D unclear. V gave up 1 base and J gave up 0 bases, with 11 bases separating them. Germline V gene sequence: CDR1 SGHTA, CDR2 FQGTGA. The CDR3 is 16 residues long. CDR3 sequence: CASSLSLPTSTDTQYF. CDR3 in DNA: TGTGCCAGCAGCTTAAGTCTCCCTACTAGCACAGATACGCAGTATTTT.

CDR3 nucleotides: TGTGCCAGCAGTTCGCTAGCAGCCTACAATGAGCAGTTCTTC. Protein: CASSSLAAYNEQFF. The rearrangement links TRBV28 to TRBJ2-1, with D perhaps matching TRBD2 (5 bases). This CDR3 has 14 amino acids. V lost 4 bases and J 2 bases, leaving 9 bases between the germline ends. Germline CDR1 reads MDHEN; CDR2 reads SYDVKM.

This chain joins TRBV5-4 and TRBJ2-2; the match to TRBD1 covers 9 bases. The CDR3 extends over 15 amino acids. After removal of 0 bases from V and 7 bases from J, the junction contained 4 bases not matched to a gene. The germline V gene encodes CDR1 SGHNT and CDR2 YYREEE (reference sequence). CDR3 protein: CASSLDRGRGGELFF. CDR3 DNA: TGTGCCAGCAGCTTGGACAGGGGGCGCGGCGGGGAGCTGTTTTTT.

The chain links TRBV11-2 to TRBJ1-1; D is unclear. Germline V gives CDR1 SGHAT, CDR2 FQNNGV. Between the trimmed V and J ends, which lost 5 bases and 7 bases, there was a span of 11 bases. The CDR3 runs 12 residues. CDR3 in DNA: TGTGCCAGCAGCCAAGACGGGCATGAAGCTTTCTTT. Translating gives CASSQDGHEAFF. The whole variable domain, filled in from reference TRBV11-2 and TRBJ1-1, reads EAGVAQSPRYKIIEKRQSVAFWCNPISGHATLYWYQQILGQGPKLLIQFQNNGVVDDSQLPKDRFSAERLKGVDSTLKIQPAKLEDSAVYLCASSQDGHEAFFGQGTRLTVV.

The V and J genes are TRBV11-2 and TRBJ2-2, with D perhaps matching TRBD2 (6 bases). Trimming cost V 5 bases and J 3 bases, with 19 bases left between them. CDR1 and CDR2 from the germline V gene are SGHAT and FQNNGV. The CDR3 spans 17 residues. The CDR3 DNA reads TGTGCCAGCAGCCTGGGGGGTATGGCATTATACACCGGGGAGCTGTTTTTT. Amino acids: CASSLGGMALYTGELFF.

The chain links TRBV6-7 to TRBJ2-2, with 7 bases identical to TRBD1. TRBV6-7 counts as an open reading frame of uncertain function. After removal of 7 bases from V and 1 base from J, the junction contained 12 bases not matched to a gene. The CDR3 has 17 residues. CDR3 sequence (DNA): TGTGCCAGCATTCCACTCAGGGGGAGAAGGAACACCGGGGAGCTGTTTTTT. Translation: CASIPLRGRRNTGELFF.

V is TRBV9 and J is TRBJ2-2; 9 nucleotides match TRBD2. The CDR3 has 16 residues. From germline, CDR1 is SGDLS and CDR2 YYNGEE. J was trimmed by 2 bases and V by 3 bases; bases with no gene match: 5. The DNA of the CDR3 is TGTGCCAGCAGCGCTGGACTAGCGAGAAACACCGGGGAGCTGTTTTTT. It translates to CASSAGLARNTGELFF.

This sequence joins TRBV5-1 and TRBJ1-1; a weak D match, TRBD1 (5 bases). Germline CDR1 reads SGHRS; CDR2 reads YFSETQ. Trimming left V 3 bases short and J 0 bases short, with 12 bases between. The CDR3 runs to 15 residues. CDR3 amino acids: CASSSGPSMNTEAFF. As DNA, the CDR3 is TGCGCCAGCAGCTCGGGACCGAGCATGAACACTGAAGCTTTCTTT.